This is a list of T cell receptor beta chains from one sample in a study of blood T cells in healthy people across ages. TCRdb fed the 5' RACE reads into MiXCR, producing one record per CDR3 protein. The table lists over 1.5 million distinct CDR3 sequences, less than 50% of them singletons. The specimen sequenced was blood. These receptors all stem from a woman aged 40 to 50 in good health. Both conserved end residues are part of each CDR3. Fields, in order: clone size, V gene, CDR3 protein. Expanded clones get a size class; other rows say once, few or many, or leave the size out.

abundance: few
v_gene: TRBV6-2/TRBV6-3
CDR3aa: CASSYHLNEQFF

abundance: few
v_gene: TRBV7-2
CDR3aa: CASSLGVFELSGYTF

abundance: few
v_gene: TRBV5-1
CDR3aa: CASSLVTGQGSNEQYF

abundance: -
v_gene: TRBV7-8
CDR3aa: CASSATMVGPEEKLFF

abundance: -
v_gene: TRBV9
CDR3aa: CASSVDGGSRGWNTGELFF

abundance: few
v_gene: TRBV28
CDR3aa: CASSLLGRAIHGYTF

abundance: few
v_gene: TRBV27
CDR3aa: CASSRGYSGRGTDTQYF

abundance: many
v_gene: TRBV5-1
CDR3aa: CASSLATSGANVLTF

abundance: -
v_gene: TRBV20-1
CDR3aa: CSAIKGLAGTYNEQFF

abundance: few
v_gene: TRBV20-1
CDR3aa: CSASSGDYEQYF

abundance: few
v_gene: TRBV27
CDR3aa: CASSLALAGDNEQFF

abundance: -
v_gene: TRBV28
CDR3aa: CASTYGQGLGGYTF

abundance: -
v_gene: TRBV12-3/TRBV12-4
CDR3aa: CASSLGNGLEAFF

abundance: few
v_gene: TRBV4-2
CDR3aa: CASSQEEGAYNEQFF

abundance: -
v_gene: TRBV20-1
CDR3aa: CSASVGKDTQYF

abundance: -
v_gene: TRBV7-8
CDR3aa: CASNPHRRASGANVLTF

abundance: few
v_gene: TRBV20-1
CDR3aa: CSAPIAGGRYEQYF

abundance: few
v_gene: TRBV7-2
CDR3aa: CASSRTTGGANYGYTF

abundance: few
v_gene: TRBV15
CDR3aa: CATTSGGESHEQFF

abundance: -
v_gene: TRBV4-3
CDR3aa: CASSQDWGQGLAYGYTF

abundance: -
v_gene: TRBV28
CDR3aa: CASSHPGQGDTQYF

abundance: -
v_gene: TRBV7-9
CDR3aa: CASSFLGQGGEKLFF

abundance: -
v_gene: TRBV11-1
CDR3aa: CASSRKSSAFF

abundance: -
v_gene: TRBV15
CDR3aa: CATIDTSGEYNEQYF